Described below is a single T cell receptor (beta chain) sequence and its context. There is no known antigen for this receptor. Per-nucleotide qualities are absent, and no much larger clonotype sits a single base away. This specimen belongs to a study of T cell repertoires in cytomegalovirus infection (dated by TCRdb to about 2019). Regarding the study in general: Because public TCR beta signatures pointed to carriage of CMV infection together with the matching HLA type, the HLA type of each donor mattered for the analysis.

Between the V and J ends, shortened by 7 bases and 1 base respectively, the junction contains 5 bases. From cysteine to phenylalanine, the CDR3 is 11 amino acids long. Only the CDR3 portion is preserved as DNA: 33 bases, with reading frame beginning at the first base. Looking up the germline V gene yields CDR1 MGHDK and CDR2 SYGVNS. The sequencing machine was an Illumina HiSeq 1500. TCRdb reworked the public reads: Q25 trimming with fastp, MiXCR clone assembly, productive beta chains retained. Under each unique CDR3 protein, matching rows form one entry showing the most common genes and DNA. In this sample the table shows around 530,000 distinct CDR3 sequences, approximately 17% of which occur a single time. The top ten clonotypes cover approximately 24% of the sample. Summary of the overall study and its limitations: The ex vivo response was dominated by HLA-C-restricted CMV-specific TCR beta clonotypes, which also provided the single most frequent clonotype in two of eight donors. Cumulative frequency of public TCR beta family members discriminated carriers of CMV infection plus the relevant HLA type in this cohort and an independent roughly 330-donor cohort.

The chain was built from TRBV25-1 and TRBJ2-7; no D gene can be assigned with confidence. Specimen: CD8+ T cells from PBMCs. The sequence came from a human donor in good health (CMV status not recorded). Some clones in this sample may be carry-over from other donors' samples. The sequence in DNA is TGTGCCAGCATGCATTCCTACGAGCAGTACTTC. It encodes CASMHSYEQYF.